This T cell receptor (beta chain) came from a study of T cell repertoires in cytomegalovirus infection (dated by TCRdb to between 2017 and 2020). About the full investigation: The HLA type of each donor mattered for the analysis, because public TCR beta signatures pointed to carriage of CMV infection along with the matching HLA type. The paper as a whole reports these results and caveats: The ex vivo response was dominated by HLA-C-restricted CMV-specific TCR beta clonotypes, which also provided the single most frequent clonotype in two of eight donors. Cumulative frequency of public TCR beta family members discriminated carriers of CMV infection plus the relevant HLA type in this cohort and an independent 352-donor cohort.

TCRdb lists the instrument as Illumina HiSeq 1500. TCRdb applied fastp at Q25 and MiXCR to the public reads, then kept only in-frame beta chains. For every CDR3 protein sequence, its rows merge into one entry that carries the most common genes and DNA. The sample yields around 250,000 distinct CDR3 sequences; 15% to 20% were counted once. The biggest ten clones account for around 43% of the sample. Note on this clonotype: There is no known antigen for this receptor. It has no much larger one-base neighbor in the sample; base qualities were not kept.

The CDR3 runs 17 amino acids, cysteine and phenylalanine included. The only DNA kept is the CDR3, 51 bases in frame from the first base. The CDR1 and CDR2 encoded by the germline V gene are MDHEN and SYDVKM. Trimming takes 2 bases off V and 4 bases off J; junction bases not matched to a gene: 12. The origin of this receptor is a human donor in good health (CMV status not recorded). Some clones in this sample may be carry-over from other donors' samples. The V and J segments used are TRBV28 and TRBJ2-5, with 8 central nucleotides matching TRBD2. The sequencing sample was made of CD8+ T cells from PBMCs. The CDR3 corresponds to CASSLLRGGRGGETQYF. The nucleotide sequence is TGTGCCAGCAGTTTACTACGCGGGGGCCGGGGGGGAGAGACCCAGTACTTC.